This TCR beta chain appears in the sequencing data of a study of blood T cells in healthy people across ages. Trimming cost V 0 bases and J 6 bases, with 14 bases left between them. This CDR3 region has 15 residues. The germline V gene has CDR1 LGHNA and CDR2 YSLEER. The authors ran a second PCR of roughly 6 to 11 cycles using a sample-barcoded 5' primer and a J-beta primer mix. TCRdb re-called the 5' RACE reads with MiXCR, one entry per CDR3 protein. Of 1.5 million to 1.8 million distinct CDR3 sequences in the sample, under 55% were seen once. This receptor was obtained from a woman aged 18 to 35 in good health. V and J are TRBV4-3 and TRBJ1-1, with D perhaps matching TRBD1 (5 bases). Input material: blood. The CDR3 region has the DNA TGCGCCAGCAGCCAAGATCGGGCAGGGCTGGCTGAAGCTTTCTTT. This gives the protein CASSQDRAGLAEAFF.